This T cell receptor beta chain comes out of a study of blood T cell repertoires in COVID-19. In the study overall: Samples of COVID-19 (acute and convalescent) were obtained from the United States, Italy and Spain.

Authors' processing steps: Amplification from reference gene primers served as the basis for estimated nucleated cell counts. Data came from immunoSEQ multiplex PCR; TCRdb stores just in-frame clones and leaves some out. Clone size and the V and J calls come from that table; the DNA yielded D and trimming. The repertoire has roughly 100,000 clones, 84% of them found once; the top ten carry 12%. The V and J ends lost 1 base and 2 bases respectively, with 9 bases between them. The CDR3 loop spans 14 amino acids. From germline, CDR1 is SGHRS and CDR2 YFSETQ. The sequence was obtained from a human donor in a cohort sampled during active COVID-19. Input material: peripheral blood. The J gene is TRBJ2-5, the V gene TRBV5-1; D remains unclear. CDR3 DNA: TGCGCCAGCAGCTTGATTGGAGATCAAGAGACCCAGTACTTC. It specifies CASSLIGDQETQYF.